This T cell receptor beta chain originates from a study of T cell repertoires in ileal Crohn's disease. Details on this clone: No antigen is known for it.

Indicated time point: inflamed ileum from the surgical specimen. General study results and limits: Clonal expansions were more frequent in active smokers than non-smokers at surgery.

The CDR3 is 16 amino acids. Per germline, CDR1 PRHDT and CDR2 FYEKMQ (reference sequence). After removal of 6 bases from V and 0 bases from J, the junction contained 9 bases not matched to a gene. Here immunoSEQ multiplex PCR was the method, and the copy in TCRdb shows in-frame clones only, minus some. The repertoire holds 7,400 or so clones, 75% to 85% seen once, with about 11% in the top ten. The TCR comes from an adult with Crohn's disease. This chain uses TRBV13 with TRBJ1-1; 8 nucleotides align to TRBD1. Material: ileal tissue. The CDR3 region has the DNA TGTGCCAGCAGGCCTACCGGGACAGGAATGAACACTGAAGCTTTCTTT. It encodes CASRPTGTGMNTEAFF.